A single sample is the source of the 11 T cell receptor beta chains below, sequenced in a study of blood T cell repertoires in COVID-19. Libraries were prepared by immunoSEQ multiplex PCR; TCRdb keeps only in-frame clonotypes and omits some of them. The sample records about 230,000 clones, approximately 88% being singletons. Material for sequencing was peripheral blood. All receptors come from a man aged 35 to 55 with acute or convalescent COVID-19.

The chain recombines TRBV5-6 with TRBJ2-7; D ambiguous. The V gene's germline CDR1 is SGHDT and CDR2 YYEEEE. V lost 0 bases and J 6 bases, leaving 10 bases between the germline ends. The CDR3 runs to 13 residues. CDR3 amino acids: CASSLANSGEQYF. Here the CDR3 DNA reads TGTGCCAGCAGCTTGGCCAATTCGGGCGAGCAGTACTTC.

This clone was detected only a few times. The chain recombines TRBV5-1 with TRBJ2-3, with 9 bases identical to TRBD2. V lost 4 bases and J lost 5; bases outside the gene matches: 8. Germline loops: CDR1 SGHRS, CDR2 YFSETQ. The CDR3 runs to 15 residues. The CDR3 reads CASSGAGGGGDTQYF. In nucleotides, the CDR3 is TGCGCCAGCAGCGGAGCGGGAGGCGGTGGAGATACGCAGTATTTT.

The chain joins TRBV5-5 to TRBJ1-1, with 8 bases aligning to TRBD1. With V trimmed by 2 bases and J by 1 base, 7 bases remained unmatched. In germline, CDR1 is SGHKS, CDR2 YYEKEE (reference sequence). This CDR3 is 16 amino acids long. This CDR3 reads CASSLGQGDENTEAFF. CDR3 coding DNA: TGTGCCAGCAGCTTAGGACAGGGCGACGAGAACACTGAAGCTTTCTTT.

The chain recombines TRBV2 with TRBJ2-5; 9 bases map to TRBD1. The CDR3 sequence is 14 residues long. V lost 10 bases to trimming and J lost 2 bases; unmatched junction nucleotides: 8. Germline CDR1 is SNHLY and CDR2 is FYNNEI. This CDR3 reads CATKGDRAQETQYF. CDR3 nucleotides: TGTGCCACAAAGGGGGACAGGGCTCAAGAGACCCAGTACTTC.

This chain links TRBV10-3 with TRBJ2-7; 8 bases line up with TRBD1. Germline V gene data show CDR1 as ENHRY and CDR2 as SYGVKD. This CDR3 has 15 amino acids. V was pared by 6 bases and J by 3 bases, with 10 bases of the junction left unmatched. CDR3 DNA: TGTGCCATCAGGTCCTCGGGACAGGAACTCTACGAGCAGTACTTC. The encoded protein is CAIRSSGQELYEQYF.

The chain employs TRBV6-5 and TRBJ2-7, with 8 bases matching TRBD1. After removal of 4 bases from V and 6 bases from J, the junction contained 11 bases not matched to a gene. Germline CDR1 MNHEY, CDR2 SVGAGI. The CDR3 length is 15 residues. The CDR3 reads CASSLDVGQGTEQYF. The DNA for the CDR3 is TGTGCCAGCAGTTTAGACGTCGGACAGGGAACCGAGCAGTACTTC.

The rearrangement joins TRBV4-1 to TRBJ2-6, with D possibly matching TRBD1 (5 bases). Germline V gives CDR1 MGHRA, CDR2 YSYEKL. The CDR3 loop spans 17 amino acids. V shed 4 bases and J shed 2 bases, with 15 bases lying between them. CDR3 in amino acids: CASSRTSARAGANVLTF. In DNA, the CDR3 is TGCGCCAGCAGCCGAACCTCTGCCAGGGCTGGGGCCAACGTCCTGACTTTC.

The CDR3 DNA reads TGCAGCGCCTCCTCGCAGGGAACTAATGAAAAACTGTTTTTT. Its protein product is CSASSQGTNEKLFF. The rearrangement links TRBV29-1 to TRBJ1-4, with D possibly matching TRBD1 (5 bases). In germline, CDR1 is SQVTM, CDR2 ANQGSEA. Trimming shortened V by 7 bases and J by 1 base, and 13 bases separated the two germline ends. The CDR3 spans 14 residues.

Concerning this clone itself: A much more abundant neighbour one base away suggests this may be a read error. CDR3 in DNA: TGTGCCAGCAGCCGGGACAGCTACGAGCAGTACTTC. Translating it yields CASSRDSYEQYF. This chain uses TRBV5-4 with TRBJ2-7, with TRBD1 matching 7 bases. Germline V gives CDR1 SGHNT, CDR2 YYREEE (reference sequence). This CDR3 comprises 12 residues. Trimming took 4 bases from V and 3 from J; bases not matched to a gene: 1.

This clone came up once. The rearrangement links TRBV9 to TRBJ2-1; TRBD2 matches at 8 bases. The CDR3 length is 14 residues. Looked up from germline, CDR1 is SGDLS and CDR2 is YYNGEE. The V and J ends lost 4 bases and 7 bases, in that order; junction bases with no gene match: 7. In nucleotides, the CDR3 is TGTGCCAGCAGCTTTGGACTAGCCCGAAATGAGCAGTTCTTC. It encodes CASSFGLARNEQFF.

The V and J genes are TRBV3-1 (or the pseudogene TRBV3-2) and TRBJ2-7; D possibly corresponds to TRBD2 (6 bases). CDR1 LGHDT and CDR2 YNNKEL come from the germline V gene (reference sequence). With 5 bases removed from V and 0 bases from J, the gap between germline ends came to 11 bases. The CDR3 is 14 residues long. The CDR3 spells CASSSRTNSYEQYF. The CDR3 DNA sequence: TGTGCCAGCAGCAGCAGGACTAACTCCTACGAGCAGTACTTC.